This passage covers 28 T cell receptor beta chains from one sample sequenced in a study of CD8 T cells in ankylosing spondylitis. TCRdb reprocessed the 5' RACE reads via MiXCR and lists one record per CDR3 protein. The sample records 200,000 to 250,000 distinct CDR3 sequences, under 35% being singletons. Sequencing used blood, either unsorted or a sorted T cell fraction (not recorded which). These receptors were collected from a male donor with ankylosing spondylitis or in good health (not recorded which).

This clonotype has a handful of counts. The rearrangement uses TRBV10-3 and TRBJ2-1; 9 nucleotides agree with TRBD1. J lost 6 bases, V lost 5 bases, and 5 bases had no gene match. In germline, CDR1 is ENHRY, CDR2 SYGVKD. The CDR3 contains 14 residues. In DNA form, the CDR3 reads TGTGCCATCAGTTCGGGACAGGGATCCAATGAGCAGTTCTTC. Translating it yields CAISSGQGSNEQFF.

This chain joins TRBV9 and TRBJ1-1; 10 bases fit TRBD1. This CDR3 comprises 14 residues. The J segment lost 3 bases and the V segment lost 3 bases, leaving 2 bases of the junction unmatched. Per the germline V gene, CDR1 is SGDLS and CDR2 is YYNGEE. CDR3 sequence (DNA): TGTGCCAGCAGCGAGGGGACAGGGGACACTGAAGCTTTCTTT. Its translation is CASSEGTGDTEAFF.

This clonotype was detected only once. The gene calls are TRBV12-3 or TRBV12-4 and TRBJ2-5, with D tentatively TRBD1 (6 bases). The V end lost 1 base, the J end lost 3 bases, and 12 bases lay between the germline ends. CDR3 length equals 15 residues. CDR3 protein: CASSLDGRQEETQYF. In DNA form, the CDR3 reads TGTGCCAGCAGTTTAGATGGGCGACAGGAAGAGACCCAGTACTTC.

This clonotype has more than one count but fewer than ten. J is TRBJ2-7 and V is TRBV20-1; a possible D gene is TRBD1 (6 bases). V lost 0 bases and J 3 bases, leaving 15 bases between the germline ends. CDR1 is DFQATT, CDR2 SNEGSKA, per germline (reference sequence). There are 15 residues in the CDR3. CDR3 nucleotide sequence: TGCAGTGCTAGAGATTTCACAGGGAAGAACTACGAGCAGTACTTC. As protein: CSARDFTGKNYEQYF.

This clonotype was detected ten times or more. J is TRBJ2-3 and V is TRBV20-1; D remains ambiguous. This CDR3 comprises 14 residues. Germline values: CDR1 DFQATT, CDR2 SNEGSKA (reference sequence). Trimming pared 2 bases from V and 1 base from J, leaving 10 bases between. The CDR3 spells CSARMVTGTDTQYF. CDR3 nucleotide sequence: TGCAGTGCTAGAATGGTGACCGGCACAGATACGCAGTATTTT.

This clonotype was recorded a few times. This chain uses TRBV12-3 or TRBV12-4 with TRBJ1-2, with a tentative D call TRBD1 (5 bases). The CDR3 spans 14 residues. Trimming shortened V by 8 bases and J by 6 bases, and 19 bases separated the two germline ends. CDR3 region: CASFTLGGVNGYTF. The CDR3 nucleotides read TGTGCCAGCTTTACCCTGGGGGGTGTAAATGGCTACACCTTC.

Regarding this clonotype: A single base separates this from a much larger clone, so it may be a read error. The V call is TRBV7-2, the J call TRBJ2-3, with D uncertain. The CDR3 consists of 11 residues. The V end was cut by 7 bases, the J end by 3 bases, with 5 bases between. Germline CDR1 and CDR2: SGHTA and FQGNSA. CDR3 sequence: CASTFTDTQYF. The CDR3 DNA is TGTGCCAGCACCTTTACAGATACGCAGTATTTT.

This clonotype was picked up a small number of times. For the CDR3, the DNA is TGTGCCAGCAGCTTAGAAGTTTTTAGCGGGGGGAGTCCAGATACGCAGTATTTT. Translation gives CASSLEVFSGGSPDTQYF. The chain links TRBV11-2 to TRBJ2-3, with 10 bases that match TRBD2. The V gene end was trimmed by 0 bases and the J gene end by 4 bases; junction bases not matched to a gene: 10. The CDR3 sequence is 18 residues long. CDR1 and CDR2 (germline): SGHAT, FQNNGV.

Only a few counts were recorded for this clonotype. The chain is built from TRBV6-4 and TRBJ2-2; D perhaps matches TRBD1 (5 bases). The CDR3 runs to 14 residues. CDR1 and CDR2 (germline): MRHNA, SNTAGT. Trimming shortened V by 1 base and J by 7 bases, and 10 bases separated the two germline ends. CDR3 nucleotides: TGTGCCAGCAGTGACTACTGGGGCGGCGGGGAGCTGTTTTTT. This gives the protein CASSDYWGGGELFF.

This chain connects TRBV18 to TRBJ1-5; a weak D match, TRBD1 (5 bases). The V gene's germline CDR1 is KGHSH and CDR2 LQKENI. This CDR3 comprises 16 residues. V was trimmed by 8 bases and J by 0 bases, leaving 17 bases between them. This CDR3 reads CASHGGGAYSNQPQHF. For the CDR3, the DNA is TGTGCCAGCCACGGTGGAGGGGCATATAGCAATCAGCCCCAGCATTTT.

This chain joins TRBV5-1 and TRBJ2-7, with D maybe TRBD1 (6 bases). Germline assignment: CDR1 SGHRS and CDR2 YFSETQ. The CDR3 runs to 15 residues. V lost 1 base to trimming and J lost 7 bases, with 18 bases between them. CDR3 nucleotides: TGCGCCAGCAGCTTGTTTCCAGGCTCCCAGGGGGAGCAGTACTTC. This codes for CASSLFPGSQGEQYF. Full variable domain (missing parts from reference TRBV5-1 and TRBJ2-7): KAGVTQTPRYLIKTRGQQVTLSCSPISGHRSVSWYQQTPGQGLQFLFEYFSETQRNKGNFPGRFSGRQFSNSRSEMNVSTLELGDSALYLCASSLFPGSQGEQYFGPGTRLTVT.

This clonotype appeared a few times. This sequence joins TRBV12-3 or TRBV12-4 and TRBJ2-1; 7 nucleotides align to TRBD1. The V gene end was trimmed by 1 base and the J gene end by 6 bases; junction bases not matched to a gene: 3. The CDR3 extends over 14 amino acids. The CDR3 DNA sequence: TGTGCCAGCAGTTTAGGCCAGGGGGTCAATGAGCAGTTCTTC. It codes for CASSLGQGVNEQFF.

This clonotype was found a few times. V gene TRBV7-2 combines with J gene TRBJ1-5; 7 bases map to TRBD1. Germline V CDR1 and CDR2: SGHTA, FQGNSA. CDR3 size: 15 residues. V gave up 4 bases and J gave up 3 bases; unmatched junction bases: 6. CDR3 DNA sequence: TGTGCCAGCAGCTCTTACAGGGGAGACAATCAGCCCCAGCATTTT. This gives the protein CASSSYRGDNQPQHF.

This clonotype turned up a few times. The chain carries TRBV20-1 and TRBJ2-7; TRBD1 matches 7 bases. The V gene's germline CDR1 is DFQATT and CDR2 SNEGSKA (reference sequence). The trim removed 3 bases at V and 4 bases at J, leaving 9 bases unmatched. This CDR3 comprises 14 residues. The CDR3 bases are TGCAGTGCTAGCACGGACAGGCCCACTTACGAGCAGTACTTC. Protein product: CSASTDRPTYEQYF.

The CDR3 DNA follows: TGCAGTGCTAGGGCGGGGGAGTCAGATACGCAGTATTTT. It yields the protein CSARAGESDTQYF. This sequence joins TRBV20-1 and TRBJ2-3; 7 bases line up with TRBD2. The J segment lost 4 bases and the V segment lost 3 bases, leaving 4 bases of the junction unmatched. The CDR3 length is 13 residues. Germline V gene lookup returns CDR1 DFQATT and CDR2 SNEGSKA (reference sequence).

This chain links TRBV15 with TRBJ2-3; D is possibly TRBD1 (5 bases). V lost 4 bases and J 4 bases, leaving 12 bases between the germline ends. Germline V gene data show CDR1 as LNHNV and CDR2 as YYDKDF (reference sequence). This CDR3 spans 14 amino acids. DNA for the CDR3: TGTGCCACCAGCACTACAGGTAACGCAGATACGCAGTATTTT. The encoded protein is CATSTTGNADTQYF. Combining the CDR3 with reference TRBV15 and TRBJ2-3 gives the whole variable domain DAMVIQNPRYQVTQFGKPVTLSCSQTLNHNVMYWYQQKSSQAPKLLFHYYDKDFNNEADTPDNFQSRRPNTSFCFLDIRSPGLGDTAMYLCATSTTGNADTQYFGPGTRLTVL.

This clonotype was recorded a few times. The DNA of the CDR3 is TGTGCCAGCGGGGGTGAATACGAGCAGTACTTC. It is translated as CASGGEYEQYF. The rearrangement joins TRBV11-2 to TRBJ2-7; either TRBD1 or TRBD2 may fit D (5 bases each). Germline CDR1 reads SGHAT; CDR2 reads FQNNGV. V was clipped by 8 bases and J by 4 bases, with 9 bases between them. This CDR3 has 11 residues.

This chain uses TRBV10-3 with TRBJ2-3, with D possibly being TRBD1 or TRBD2 (5 bases each). Germline CDR1 and CDR2: ENHRY and SYGVKD. The ends were cut back, 7 bases at V and 4 bases at J, with 15 bases in the middle. This CDR3 is 14 amino acids long. CDR3 DNA: TGTGCCATCAACGGGGACCATCCCCCAGATACGCAGTATTTT. It encodes CAINGDHPPDTQYF.

The rearrangement links TRBV6-5 to TRBJ2-3; D is perhaps TRBD2 (7 bases). CDR3 size: 17 residues. The V gene's germline CDR1 is MNHEY and CDR2 SVGAGI. V was trimmed by 0 bases and J by 3 bases, leaving 16 bases between them. CDR3 protein: CASSYSPYREGTDTQYF. CDR3 in DNA: TGTGCCAGCAGTTACTCGCCATACAGGGAGGGTACAGATACGCAGTATTTT.

The V gene is TRBV7-8, the J gene TRBJ1-1, with a weak D call TRBD1 (6 bases). The ends were cut back, 5 bases at V and 0 bases at J, with 16 bases in the middle. The CDR3 has 16 residues. Germline lookup yields CDR1 SGHVS and CDR2 FQNEAQ. CDR3: CASSHRPGEVNTEAFF. In DNA form, the CDR3 reads TGTGCCAGCAGCCACCGACCAGGGGAGGTGAACACTGAAGCTTTCTTT.

The chain employs TRBV12-3 or TRBV12-4 and TRBJ2-2; D unclear. Trimming left V 7 bases short and J 1 base short, with 13 bases between. The CDR3 has 15 residues. The CDR3 is CASTTSSMNTGELFF. The CDR3 nucleotides read TGTGCCAGCACTACCTCCTCAATGAACACCGGGGAGCTGTTTTTT.

The chain uses TRBV19 and TRBJ2-5; 8 positions agree with TRBD2. The germline V gene encodes CDR1 LNHDA and CDR2 SQIVND (reference sequence). The CDR3 totals 14 residues. J was trimmed by 1 base and V by 5 bases; bases with no gene match: 3. The DNA for the CDR3 is TGTGCCAGTAGTTCAGCGGGGGTCCAAGAGACCCAGTACTTC. This sequence encodes CASSSAGVQETQYF.

This clonotype was detected only a few times. The chain combines TRBV6-2 or TRBV6-3 with TRBJ2-1; TRBD2 matches 9 bases. CDR3 length equals 16 residues. V was clipped by 2 bases and J by 6 bases; unmatched bases: 8. Germline lookup yields CDR1 MNHEY and CDR2 SVGEGT. In DNA form, the CDR3 reads TGTGCCAGCAGTTACCCTACGCGGGGGGGCCTCAATGAGCAGTTCTTC. Protein sequence: CASSYPTRGGLNEQFF.

J is TRBJ1-5 and V is TRBV12-3 or TRBV12-4; 10 bases are a match to TRBD1. The CDR3 covers 16 residues. The V gene end was trimmed by 3 bases and the J gene end by 4 bases; junction bases not matched to a gene: 6. Here the CDR3 DNA reads TGTGCCAGCAGTTTCCGAAGGGACAGGGGAAATCAGCCCCAGCATTTT. Its translation: CASSFRRDRGNQPQHF.

There are a few counts of this clonotype. The chain uses TRBV20-1 and TRBJ2-7; D is ambiguous. The germline V gene has CDR1 DFQATT and CDR2 SNEGSKA (reference sequence). The CDR3 totals 13 residues. V lost 0 bases and J 3 bases, leaving 9 bases between the germline ends. The CDR3, as DNA: TGCAGTGCTAGAGATCATAGGAACTACGAGCAGTACTTC. This codes for CSARDHRNYEQYF.

This clonotype has ten or more counts. V usage is TRBV20-1 and J usage is TRBJ1-2; D not resolved. Per the germline V gene, CDR1 is DFQATT and CDR2 is SNEGSKA (reference sequence). V was shortened by 3 bases and J by 8 bases, with 19 bases between the two germline ends. The CDR3 extends over 14 amino acids. The CDR3 loop reads CSARSIGERSGYTF. The CDR3 nucleotides are TGCAGTGCTAGGTCGATTGGGGAAAGGAGCGGCTACACCTTC.

The chain recombines TRBV12-3 or TRBV12-4 with TRBJ2-3, with D perhaps TRBD2 (6 bases). Trimming removed 7 bases at V and 7 bases at J, with 18 bases between. The CDR3 spans 14 residues. CDR3 amino acids: CASTNQGGDYTQYF. Written as DNA, the CDR3 is TGTGCCAGCACCAACCAAGGCGGGGATTATACGCAGTATTTT.

The genes are TRBV12-3 or TRBV12-4 and TRBJ1-1; D gene unclear. The CDR3 covers 12 residues. The V end was cut by 6 bases, the J end by 12 bases, with 17 bases between. This chain's CDR3 is CASSGGPTDPFF. For the CDR3, the DNA is TGTGCCAGCAGCGGAGGGCCCACCGATCCTTTCTTT.